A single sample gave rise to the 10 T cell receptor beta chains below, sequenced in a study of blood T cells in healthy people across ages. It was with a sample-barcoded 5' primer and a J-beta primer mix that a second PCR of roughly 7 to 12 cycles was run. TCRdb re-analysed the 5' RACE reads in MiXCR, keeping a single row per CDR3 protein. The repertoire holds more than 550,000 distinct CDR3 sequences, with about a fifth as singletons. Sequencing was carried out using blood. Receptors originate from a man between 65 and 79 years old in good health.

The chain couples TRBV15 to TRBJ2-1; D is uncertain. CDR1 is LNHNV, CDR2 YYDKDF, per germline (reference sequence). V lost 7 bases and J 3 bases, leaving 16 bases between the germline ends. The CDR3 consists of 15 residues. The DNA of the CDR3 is TGTGCCACCAAAAGCTCAGCGCTGCTCTACAATGAGCAGTTCTTC. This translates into CATKSSALLYNEQFF.

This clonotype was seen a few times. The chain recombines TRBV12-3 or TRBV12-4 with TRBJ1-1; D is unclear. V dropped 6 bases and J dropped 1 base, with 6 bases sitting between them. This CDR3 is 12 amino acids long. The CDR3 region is CASRVGNTEAFF. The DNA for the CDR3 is TGTGCCAGCAGGGTAGGGAACACTGAAGCTTTCTTT.

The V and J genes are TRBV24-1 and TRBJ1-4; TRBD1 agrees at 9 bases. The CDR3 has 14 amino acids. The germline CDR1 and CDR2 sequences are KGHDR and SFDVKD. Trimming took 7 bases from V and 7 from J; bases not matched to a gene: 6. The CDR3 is CATSPGTGSEKLFF. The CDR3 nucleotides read TGTGCCACCAGCCCCGGGACAGGGAGTGAAAAACTGTTTTTT.

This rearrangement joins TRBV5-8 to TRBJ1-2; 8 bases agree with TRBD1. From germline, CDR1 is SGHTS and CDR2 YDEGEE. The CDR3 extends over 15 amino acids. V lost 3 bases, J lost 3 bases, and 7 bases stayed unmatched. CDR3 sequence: CASSSTRTGYYGYTF. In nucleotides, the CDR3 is TGTGCCAGCAGCTCCACAAGGACAGGGTACTATGGCTACACCTTC.

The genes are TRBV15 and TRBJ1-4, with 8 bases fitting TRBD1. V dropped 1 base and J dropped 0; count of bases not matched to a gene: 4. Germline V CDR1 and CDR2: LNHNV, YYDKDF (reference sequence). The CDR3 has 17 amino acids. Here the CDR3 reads CATSRGTGPPTNEKLFF. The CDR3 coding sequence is TGTGCCACCAGCAGAGGGACAGGGCCTCCAACTAATGAAAAACTGTTTTTT.

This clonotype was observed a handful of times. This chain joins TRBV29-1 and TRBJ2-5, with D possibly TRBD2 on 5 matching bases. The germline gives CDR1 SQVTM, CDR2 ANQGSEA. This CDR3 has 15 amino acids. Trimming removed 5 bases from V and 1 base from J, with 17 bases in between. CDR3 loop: CSVKTPLEGQETQYF. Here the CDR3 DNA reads TGCAGCGTTAAGACCCCCTTAGAGGGCCAAGAGACCCAGTACTTC.

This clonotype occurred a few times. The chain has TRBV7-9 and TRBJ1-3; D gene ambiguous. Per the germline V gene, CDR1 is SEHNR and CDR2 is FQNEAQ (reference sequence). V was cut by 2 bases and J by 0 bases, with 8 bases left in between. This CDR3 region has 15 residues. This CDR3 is CASSLRTDSGNTIYF. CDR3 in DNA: TGTGCCAGCAGCTTAAGGACGGACTCTGGAAACACCATATATTTT.

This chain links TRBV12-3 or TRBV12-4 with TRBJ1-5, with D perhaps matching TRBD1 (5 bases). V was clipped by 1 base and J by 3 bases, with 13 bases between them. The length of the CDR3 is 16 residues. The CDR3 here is CASSLDLGGDNQPQHF. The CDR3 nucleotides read TGTGCCAGCAGTTTAGATCTGGGGGGAGACAATCAGCCCCAGCATTTT.

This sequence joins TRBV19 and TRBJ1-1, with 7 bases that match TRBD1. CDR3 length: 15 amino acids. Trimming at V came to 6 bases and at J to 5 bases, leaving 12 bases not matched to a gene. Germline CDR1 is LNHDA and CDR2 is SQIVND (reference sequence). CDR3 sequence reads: CASRPQTGHRTEAFF. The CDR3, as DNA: TGTGCCAGTAGACCCCAGACAGGGCATCGAACTGAAGCTTTCTTT.

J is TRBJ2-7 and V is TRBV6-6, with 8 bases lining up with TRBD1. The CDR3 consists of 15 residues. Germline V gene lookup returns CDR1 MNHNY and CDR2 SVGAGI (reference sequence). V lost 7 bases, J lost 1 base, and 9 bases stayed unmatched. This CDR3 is CASNEQGVNSYEQYF. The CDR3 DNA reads TGTGCCAGCAACGAACAGGGGGTAAATTCCTACGAGCAGTACTTC.